Presented here are 22 T cell receptor beta chains from one specimen sequenced in a study of cytomegalovirus exposure and HLA in healthy donors. 60 Vbeta and 13 Jbeta primers were used in PCR. Only in-frame clones appear in the TCRdb table, and some are missing; sequencing was by immunoSEQ multiplex PCR. The repertoire holds around 100,000 clones, 73% seen once, with under 4.5% in the top ten. Specimen: PBMCs. These receptors all come from a man aged 35 to 55 in good health and CMV-seronegative.

This chain links TRBV7-9 with TRBJ1-2; 8 bases are a match to TRBD1. The J segment lost 4 bases and the V segment lost 1 base, leaving 2 bases of the junction unmatched. This CDR3 is built from 14 residues. Germline CDR1 and CDR2: SEHNR and FQNEAQ (reference sequence). The CDR3 DNA reads TGTGCCAGCAGCTTAGGGACAGGGACCTATGGCTACACCTTC. Its translation is CASSLGTGTYGYTF. Using reference TRBV7-9 and TRBJ1-2 for the parts outside the CDR3, the full variable domain is DTGVSQNPRHKITKRGQNVTFRCDPISEHNRLYWYRQTLGQGPEFLTYFQNEAQLEKSRLLSDRFSAERPKGSFSTLEIQRTEQGDSAMYLCASSLGTGTYGYTFGSGTRLTVV.

This chain uses TRBV2 with TRBJ1-5; D is ambiguous. The germline CDR1 and CDR2 sequences are SNHLY and FYNNEI. With 8 bases removed from V and 7 bases from J, the gap between germline ends came to 15 bases. The CDR3 consists of 13 residues. The CDR3 DNA reads as TGTGCCAGCCTCCGGGATGTCCGCCAGCCCCAGCATTTT. This sequence encodes CASLRDVRQPQHF.

The gene calls are TRBV5-3 and TRBJ2-3; a possible D gene is TRBD2 (5 bases). TRBV5-3 is an ORF for which the function is uncertain. V was clipped by 3 bases and J by 2 bases, with 13 bases between them. The CDR3 totals 15 residues. CDR3 region: CARSSRDRNTDTQYF. The DNA for the CDR3 is TGTGCCAGAAGCTCTCGGGATCGGAACACAGATACGCAGTATTTT.

In the case of this clone: The conserved final phenylalanine or tryptophan is absent from the CDR3, which likely points to a read error. CDR3 sequence reads: CSVERDIPNYGYTL. The CDR3 DNA reads as TGCAGCGTAGAGCGGGACATACCTAACTATGGCTACACCCTC. V is TRBV29-1 and J is TRBJ1-2, with D perhaps TRBD1 (6 bases). Germline V gene data show CDR1 as SQVTM and CDR2 as ANQGSEA. Deletions cut 6 bases from V and 0 bases from J, with 14 bases between. The CDR3 is 14 residues long.

The chain has TRBV5-6 and TRBJ1-2; D possibly corresponds to TRBD1 (5 bases). CDR1 is SGHDT and CDR2 is YYEEEE in the germline V gene. The CDR3 runs to 15 residues. Trimming shortened V by 0 bases and J by 7 bases, and 16 bases separated the two germline ends. The DNA of the CDR3 is TGTGCCAGCAGCTTGGAGATCACAGGACCCGGTGGCTACACCTTC. Its protein product is CASSLEITGPGGYTF.

The chain combines TRBV4-1 with TRBJ1-6, with 7 nucleotides matching TRBD1. CDR3 length: 17 residues. Trimming cost V 0 bases and J 9 bases; bases outside gene matches: 11. Germline V lookup: CDR1 MGHRA, CDR2 YSYEKL. This CDR3 is CASSQDPRGAISSPLHF. Here the CDR3 DNA reads TGCGCCAGCAGCCAAGATCCCAGGGGGGCCATAAGTTCACCCCTCCACTTT.

The chain carries TRBV7-6 and TRBJ2-1; the D gene is possibly TRBD2 (5 bases). Trimming pared 5 bases from V and 2 bases from J, leaving 10 bases between. The CDR3 runs 14 residues. Germline V CDR1 and CDR2: SGHVS, FNYEAQ. The CDR3 nucleotides read TGTGCCAGCAGCCCCGTCGGGGCCTACAATGAGCAGTTCTTC. It is translated as CASSPVGAYNEQFF.

This clone was seen just once. The J gene is TRBJ2-5, the V gene TRBV5-4, with a tentative D call TRBD1 (5 bases). The V and J ends lost 5 bases and 1 base respectively, with 12 bases between them. Per germline, CDR1 SGHNT and CDR2 YYREEE (reference sequence). The CDR3 runs to 14 residues. DNA of the CDR3: TGTGCCAGCAGTCCAGCGACAGCCCAAGAGACCCAGTACTTC. Protein product: CASSPATAQETQYF.

The J gene is TRBJ1-2, the V gene TRBV6-6; 11 bases agree with TRBD1. J was trimmed by 7 bases and V by 5 bases; bases with no gene match: 6. Germline-derived CDR1 and CDR2 are MNHNY and SVGAGI (reference sequence). This CDR3 is built from 14 residues. CDR3 loop: CASSPDRGRSGYTF. CDR3 nucleotides: TGTGCCAGCAGTCCGGACAGGGGGCGATCTGGCTACACCTTC.

On this clone itself: The same CDR3 is also encoded by other DNA sequences in this sample. The chain is built from TRBV9 and TRBJ2-1, with 9 positions matching TRBD2. The CDR3 covers 15 residues. CDR1 is SGDLS, CDR2 YYNGEE, per germline. The ends lost 0 bases at V and 3 bases at J; junction bases unmatched: 1. This chain's CDR3 is CASSVGRGGYNEQFF. CDR3 sequence (DNA): TGTGCCAGCAGCGTAGGGCGGGGGGGCTACAATGAGCAGTTCTTC.

Here the CDR3 DNA reads TGTGCCAGCCAGGGACAGCCCTATGGCTACACCTTC. Its translation: CASQGQPYGYTF. The chain recombines TRBV28 with TRBJ1-2, with 7 bases fitting TRBD1. CDR1 is MDHEN, CDR2 SYDVKM, per germline. The CDR3 runs to 12 residues. V gave up 8 bases and J gave up 4 bases; unmatched junction bases: 4.

This clone was found once. V usage is TRBV2 and J usage is TRBJ2-6; unclear D gene. CDR1 is SNHLY and CDR2 is FYNNEI in the germline V gene. V was cut by 6 bases and J by 0 bases, with 6 bases left in between. The CDR3 has 14 amino acids. The CDR3 DNA reads TGTGCCAGCAGCGAGATCTCTGGGGCCAACGTCCTGACTTTC. Its translation is CASSEISGANVLTF.

The chain is built from TRBV7-2 and TRBJ2-3; no firm D call. The V gene lost 5 bases and the J gene lost 8 bases, with 11 bases spanning the gap. CDR3 length equals 12 residues. Germline V gene data show CDR1 as SGHTA and CDR2 as FQGNSA. The CDR3 DNA sequence: TGTGCCAGCAGCCGAGAGCGCCTTACGCAGTATTTT. Amino acids: CASSRERLTQYF.

The CDR3 sequence is CASSPENTGDGYTF. CDR3 DNA sequence: TGTGCCAGCTCACCAGAGAATACAGGGGACGGCTACACCTTC. The gene calls are TRBV18 and TRBJ1-2; 7 nucleotides align to TRBD1. V shed 2 bases, J shed 8 bases, and the junction held 8 bases outside the gene matches. The CDR3 spans 14 residues. The V gene's germline CDR1 is KGHSH and CDR2 LQKENI.

The rearrangement links TRBV15 to TRBJ2-5; TRBD1 matches at 10 bases. Germline V gene sequence: CDR1 LNHNV, CDR2 YYDKDF (reference sequence). Germline trimming cut 3 bases from V and 5 bases from J; bases unmatched to any gene: 15. There are 18 residues in the CDR3. CDR3 amino acids: CATSSGRQGALGWETQYF. In DNA, the CDR3 is TGTGCCACCAGCAGCGGGAGACAGGGGGCGTTAGGGTGGGAGACCCAGTACTTC.

The J gene is TRBJ2-3, the V gene TRBV5-1; the match to TRBD2 covers 10 bases. Losses at the gene ends were 0 bases for V and 0 bases for J; bases not matched to a gene: 13. This CDR3 contains 20 residues. Per the germline V gene, CDR1 is SGHRS and CDR2 is YFSETQ. The CDR3 DNA follows: TGCGCCAGCAGCTTGGGGCCGTTTAGCGGGGGGACCCTTAGCACAGATACGCAGTATTTT. This codes for CASSLGPFSGGTLSTDTQYF.

V usage is TRBV4-3 and J usage is TRBJ2-7; the D is unclear. CDR3 length: 16 residues. The germline gives CDR1 LGHNA, CDR2 YSLEER. Trimming took 0 bases from V and 4 from J, leaving 16 bases between them. CDR3 in amino acids: CASSQDWVRSRYEQYF. The DNA of the CDR3 is TGCGCCAGCAGCCAAGATTGGGTCAGAAGCAGGTACGAGCAGTACTTC.

This sequence joins TRBV29-1 and TRBJ2-3; D call uncertain. There are 14 residues in the CDR3. Trimming left V 1 base short and J 1 base short, with 9 bases between. The germline V gene encodes CDR1 SQVTM and CDR2 ANQGSEA. CDR3 protein: CSVEVYEGTDTQYF. In DNA form, the CDR3 reads TGCAGCGTTGAAGTTTACGAGGGCACAGATACGCAGTATTTT.

This rearrangement joins TRBV5-6 to TRBJ1-1, with a weak D call TRBD1 (6 bases). The CDR3 has 15 residues. Trimming took 0 bases from V and 1 from J, leaving 10 bases between them. Germline CDR1 is SGHDT and CDR2 is YYEEEE. The CDR3 spells CASSLEGTKNTEAFF. CDR3 nucleotide sequence: TGTGCCAGCAGCTTGGAAGGGACAAAGAACACTGAAGCTTTCTTT. Combining the CDR3 with reference TRBV5-6 and TRBJ1-1 gives the whole variable domain DAGVTQSPTHLIKTRGQQVTLRCSPKSGHDTVSWYQQALGQGPQFIFQYYEEEERQRGNFPDRFSGHQFPNYSSELNVNALLLGDSALYLCASSLEGTKNTEAFFGQGTRLTVV.

The chain couples TRBV2 to TRBJ1-2; TRBD1 agrees at 7 bases. The J segment lost 5 bases and the V segment lost 2 bases, leaving 8 bases of the junction unmatched. Germline V gene sequence: CDR1 SNHLY, CDR2 FYNNEI. This CDR3 has 15 amino acids. The CDR3: CASSEPQGQSYGYTF. The CDR3 nucleotides are TGTGCCAGCAGTGAACCACAGGGACAGTCATATGGCTACACCTTC.

The chain recombines TRBV15 with TRBJ2-3, with 12 bases fitting TRBD2. The CDR3 extends over 14 amino acids. Per germline, CDR1 LNHNV and CDR2 YYDKDF (reference sequence). V gave up 7 bases and J gave up 5 bases; unmatched junction bases: 4. The CDR3 DNA reads TGTGCCACCACTAGCGGGGGGGAGGAAGATACGCAGTATTTT. It is translated as CATTSGGEEDTQYF.

J is TRBJ1-3 and V is TRBV9; tentatively, D is TRBD1 (6 bases). Germline CDR1 reads SGDLS; CDR2 reads YYNGEE. The length of the CDR3 is 14 residues. Between the trimmed V and J ends, which lost 0 bases and 4 bases, there was a span of 8 bases. CDR3: CASSVVTGGNTIYF. CDR3 DNA: TGTGCCAGCAGCGTAGTAACAGGGGGAAACACCATATATTTT.